These 25 T cell receptor beta chains were all obtained from the same sample, sequenced in a study of human T cells and chemical hapten exposure. This sample's time point: pre-sensitization, week 0. As to treatment: therapeutic diphenylcyclopropenone sensitization with weekly scalp DPC. TCRdb re-called the RACE reads through MiXCR, storing one row per CDR3 protein. The sample includes some 330,000 distinct CDR3 sequences, 5.5% of them seen just once. The source material was whole blood, sampled in connection with sensitization to the hapten diphenylcyclopropenone (DPC). These receptors were collected from a woman between 18 and 30 years old with alopecia areata. Some clones in this sample may be carry-over from other donors' samples.

The chain carries TRBV29-1 and TRBJ1-1; a weak D match, TRBD1 (6 bases). The CDR3 is made up of 14 amino acids. CDR1 and CDR2 from the germline V gene are SQVTM and ANQGSEA. V lost 6 bases, J lost 4 bases, and 18 bases lay in between. The DNA of the CDR3 is TGCAGCGTAAAACAGGGAGGGGAGACCACTGAAGCTTTCTTT. Residues: CSVKQGGETTEAFF. Combining the CDR3 with reference TRBV29-1 and TRBJ1-1 gives the whole variable domain SAVISQKPSRDICQRGTSLTIQCQVDSQVTMMFWYRQQPGQSLTLIATANQGSEATYESGFVIDKFPISRPNLTFSTLTVSNMSPEDSSIYLCSVKQGGETTEAFFGQGTRLTVV.

On this clonotype: A much larger clone is a single base away; this may be a read error. V and J are TRBV13 and TRBJ1-1; TRBD1 matches 7 bases. CDR1 and CDR2 (germline): PRHDT, FYEKMQ (reference sequence). CDR3 size: 15 residues. The CDR3 nucleotides are TGTGGCAGCAGCTCACCAGACAGGGCGGGCACTGAAGCTTTCTTT. Protein sequence: CGSSSPDRAGTEAFF.

The rearrangement uses TRBV7-9 and TRBJ1-1, with D unclear. CDR1 SEHNR and CDR2 FQNEAQ come from the germline V gene (reference sequence). V was clipped by 1 base and J by 4 bases, with 10 bases between them. CDR3 length: 14 amino acids. CDR3 bases: TGTGCCAGCAGCTTAGGAGAGAAGCCCACTGAAGCTTTCTTT. It is translated as CASSLGEKPTEAFF. The whole variable domain, remainder taken from reference TRBV7-9 and TRBJ1-1, is DTGVSQNPRHKITKRGQNVTFRCDPISEHNRLYWYRQTLGQGPEFLTYFQNEAQLEKSRLLSDRFSAERPKGSFSTLEIQRTEQGDSAMYLCASSLGEKPTEAFFGQGTRLTVV.

Ten or more counts support this clonotype. This rearrangement joins TRBV12-3 or TRBV12-4 to TRBJ2-3; 8 bases agree with TRBD2. The CDR3 has 16 amino acids. The V gene end was trimmed by 2 bases and the J gene end by 4 bases; junction bases not matched to a gene: 8. DNA of the CDR3: TGTGCCAGCAGTTTACGTCTAGCGGGCGGTGCAGATACGCAGTATTTT. This gives the protein CASSLRLAGGADTQYF.

The V and J genes are TRBV14 and TRBJ1-1; 10 bases are shared with TRBD1. The CDR3 totals 15 residues. Looked up from germline, CDR1 is SGHDN and CDR2 is FVKESK. V trimming: 2 bases; J trimming: 6 bases; junction bases outside the gene matches: 6. CDR3 region: CASSQQTGGLPEAFF. The CDR3 nucleotides are TGTGCCAGCAGCCAACAGACAGGGGGCTTGCCTGAAGCTTTCTTT.

This clonotype has ten or more counts. The chain links TRBV6-6 to TRBJ1-5; no firm D call. The CDR3 sequence is 12 residues long. Germline loops: CDR1 MNHNY, CDR2 SVGAGI (reference sequence). V gave up 5 bases and J gave up 7 bases, with 9 bases separating them. The CDR3 DNA reads TGTGCCAGCAGTCCCCTCGACCAGCCCCAGCATTTT. It encodes CASSPLDQPQHF.

This clonotype was counted a few times. The gene calls are TRBV6-2 or TRBV6-3 and TRBJ2-1; D unclear. This CDR3 has 14 residues. V was cut by 6 bases and J by 2 bases, with 11 bases left in between. CDR1 and CDR2 (germline): MNHEY, SVGEGT. CDR3 nucleotide sequence: TGTGCCAGCAGCCGACTGGGCCCCTACAATGAGCAGTTCTTC. It specifies CASSRLGPYNEQFF.

The chain recombines TRBV20-1 with TRBJ1-3; 8 nucleotides line up with TRBD1. Germline CDR1 reads DFQATT; CDR2 reads SNEGSKA (reference sequence). CDR3 length: 13 amino acids. The ends lost 3 bases at V and 5 bases at J; junction bases unmatched: 3. The DNA for the CDR3 is TGCAGTGCTAGGGACAGGGAAAGAAACACCATATATTTT. Translation gives CSARDRERNTIYF.

This clonotype was observed a few times. The rearrangement uses TRBV27 and TRBJ1-6; D ambiguous. There are 14 residues in the CDR3. CDR1 is MNHEY and CDR2 is SMNVEV in the germline V gene (reference sequence). Between the trimmed V and J ends, which lost 6 bases and 7 bases, there was a span of 13 bases. The CDR3 coding sequence is TGTGCCAGCAGCCAATTAGGGCCGAATTCACCCCTCCACTTT. Its protein is CASSQLGPNSPLHF.

The genes are TRBV20-1 and TRBJ1-2; D is undetermined. This CDR3 has 15 residues. CDR1 is DFQATT, CDR2 SNEGSKA, per germline (reference sequence). The ends were cut back, 3 bases at V and 4 bases at J, with 18 bases in the middle. For the CDR3, the DNA is TGCAGTGCTAGCAAGGACGTTTCTAAGGCCTATGGCTACACCTTC. It codes for CSASKDVSKAYGYTF.

This chain links TRBV6-6 with TRBJ2-3; D is unresolved. CDR3 length: 13 amino acids. CDR1 is MNHNY, CDR2 SVGAGI, per germline (reference sequence). V lost 4 bases and J lost 1, with 6 bases in between. CDR3 in amino acids: CASSSWGTDTQYF. In DNA, the CDR3 is TGTGCCAGCAGTTCCTGGGGCACAGATACGCAGTATTTT.

At least ten counts were recorded for this clonotype. The chain uses TRBV9 and TRBJ2-1, with 8 bases identical to TRBD2. Germline V CDR1 and CDR2: SGDLS, YYNGEE. J gave up 7 bases and V 0 bases, and 3 bases lay outside the gene matches. The CDR3 runs 14 residues. For the CDR3, the DNA is TGTGCCAGCAGCGTAGTGGTAGCGGGGAATGAGCAGTTCTTC. Its protein is CASSVVVAGNEQFF.

V and J are TRBV29-1 and TRBJ2-7, with D perhaps TRBD2 (6 bases). V was pared by 6 bases and J by 3 bases, with 12 bases between. This CDR3 is 12 amino acids long. The germline gives CDR1 SQVTM, CDR2 ANQGSEA. For the CDR3, the DNA is TGCAGCGTCCGGACGGGAGACTACGAGCAGTACTTC. Protein product: CSVRTGDYEQYF.

This clonotype appeared a few times. The chain recombines TRBV28 with TRBJ2-7; no clear D. This CDR3 is 13 amino acids long. Trimming took 7 bases from V and 4 from J, leaving 14 bases between them. Germline CDR1 is MDHEN and CDR2 is SYDVKM. The CDR3 nucleotides read TGTGCCAGCAACTCCCCGGCCTTATACGAGCAGTACTTC. Translating it yields CASNSPALYEQYF.

The table lists this clonotype with many counts. The chain combines TRBV14 with TRBJ1-6; D is perhaps TRBD1 (5 bases). Trimming removed 4 bases at V and 8 bases at J, with 15 bases between. The germline V gene has CDR1 SGHDN and CDR2 FVKESK. CDR3 length: 15 residues. The CDR3 coding sequence is TGTGCCAGCAGCCCGCGCTGGACACCGGATTCACCCCTCCACTTT. It encodes CASSPRWTPDSPLHF. Filled out from reference TRBV14 and TRBJ1-6, the complete variable domain reads EAGVTQFPSHSVIEKGQTVTLRCDPISGHDNLYWYRRVMGKEIKFLLHFVKESKQDESGMPNNRFLAERTGGTYSTLKVQPAELEDSGVYFCASSPRWTPDSPLHFGNGTRLTVT.

This chain uses TRBV7-2 with TRBJ1-6, with D tentatively TRBD1 (5 bases). The length of the CDR3 is 16 residues. Trimming removed 2 bases from V and 0 bases from J, with 8 bases in between. CDR1 is SGHTA and CDR2 is FQGNSA in the germline V gene. CDR3 residues: CASSLRQSSYNSPLHF. In DNA, the CDR3 is TGTGCCAGCAGCTTAAGACAGAGCTCCTATAATTCACCCCTCCACTTT.

The chain joins TRBV19 to TRBJ1-2, with D possibly matching TRBD1 (5 bases). Deletions cut 7 bases from V and 4 bases from J, with 16 bases between. The CDR3 is made up of 14 amino acids. Looked up from germline, CDR1 is LNHDA and CDR2 is SQIVND (reference sequence). In DNA form, the CDR3 reads TGTGCCAGTATCCCAACGGAGGGGTTCTATGGCTACACCTTC. This translates into CASIPTEGFYGYTF. The full variable domain, its missing parts supplied by reference TRBV19 and TRBJ1-2, is DGGITQSPKYLFRKEGQNVTLSCEQNLNHDAMYWYRQDPGQGLRLIYYSQIVNDFQKGDIAEGYSVSREKKESFPLTVTSAQKNPTAFYLCASIPTEGFYGYTFGSGTRLTVV.

This clonotype was seen a handful of times. The chain recombines TRBV7-9 with TRBJ2-5, with no clear D. Trimming pared 2 bases from V and 2 bases from J, leaving 12 bases between. This CDR3 is built from 15 residues. CDR1 and CDR2 (germline): SEHNR, FQNEAQ (reference sequence). CDR3 coding DNA: TGTGCCAGCAGCTTACACGCTCGGCAGCAAGAGACCCAGTACTTC. Translated, it gives CASSLHARQQETQYF. The variable domain in full, with the rest retrieved from reference TRBV7-9 and TRBJ2-5, is DTGVSQNPRHKITKRGQNVTFRCDPISEHNRLYWYRQTLGQGPEFLTYFQNEAQLEKSRLLSDRFSAERPKGSFSTLEIQRTEQGDSAMYLCASSLHARQQETQYFGPGTRLLVL.

This clonotype showed up many times. The V and J genes are TRBV28 and TRBJ2-1; D is undetermined. Trimming pared 4 bases from V and 2 bases from J, leaving 12 bases between. The V gene's germline CDR1 is MDHEN and CDR2 SYDVKM. This CDR3 contains 15 residues. The CDR3 region has the DNA TGTGCCAGCAGTTATGGACGGCGGCCCTACAATGAGCAGTTCTTC. Its translation is CASSYGRRPYNEQFF. Using reference TRBV28 and TRBJ2-1 for the parts outside the CDR3, the full variable domain is DVKVTQSSRYLVKRTGEKVFLECVQDMDHENMFWYRQDPGLGLRLIYFSYDVKMKEKGDIPEGYSVSREKKERFSLILESASTNQTSMYLCASSYGRRPYNEQFFGPGTRLTVL.

This clonotype showed up just a few times. This sequence joins TRBV7-8 and TRBJ2-3; 7 nucleotides match TRBD1. The J segment lost 3 bases and the V segment lost 3 bases, leaving 9 bases of the junction unmatched. The CDR3 covers 16 residues. Germline V gene sequence: CDR1 SGHVS, CDR2 FQNEAQ. The CDR3 nucleotides are TGTGCCAGCAGCTTTTTAGACAGGGTGGAAACAGATACGCAGTATTTT. Translated, it gives CASSFLDRVETDTQYF.

This chain links TRBV5-1 with TRBJ1-1; unclear D gene. Trimming removed 3 bases at V and 0 bases at J, with 12 bases between. Germline V gene data show CDR1 as SGHRS and CDR2 as YFSETQ. The CDR3 is 15 amino acids. The CDR3 nucleotides read TGCGCCAGCAGCTGGTCCCCACTCATGAACACTGAAGCTTTCTTT. Translated, it gives CASSWSPLMNTEAFF.

This clonotype occurred many times. The chain links TRBV10-3 to TRBJ2-1; possible D gene TRBD1, 5 bases. Germline CDR1 reads ENHRY; CDR2 reads SYGVKD. Trimming took 4 bases from V and 5 from J, leaving 12 bases between them. This CDR3 region has 14 residues. The CDR3 protein is CAISARVHDNEQFF. The CDR3 DNA sequence: TGTGCCATCAGTGCCAGGGTACACGACAATGAGCAGTTCTTC.

This clonotype was found many times. The chain has TRBV10-3 and TRBJ2-3, with TRBD2 matching 9 bases. CDR1 and CDR2 (germline): ENHRY, SYGVKD. The CDR3 is made up of 15 amino acids. V lost 7 bases to trimming and J lost 3 bases; unmatched junction nucleotides: 8. The CDR3 is CAITPSGALTDTQYF. CDR3 DNA: TGTGCCATCACACCTAGCGGGGCCCTTACAGATACGCAGTATTTT.

This rearrangement joins TRBV7-8 to TRBJ2-2, with no clear D. This CDR3 comprises 16 residues. CDR1 is SGHVS, CDR2 FQNEAQ, per germline. Trimming cost V 5 bases and J 0 bases, with 13 bases left between them. The DNA for the CDR3 is TGTGCCAGCAGCCCCCTCAGAGTCTCGAACACCGGGGAGCTGTTTTTT. The encoded protein is CASSPLRVSNTGELFF. Drawing the rest from reference TRBV7-8 and TRBJ2-2, the complete variable domain is GAGVSQSPRYKVAKRGQDVALRCDPISGHVSLFWYQQALGQGPEFLTYFQNEAQLDKSGLPSDRFFAERPEGSVSTLKIQRTQQEDSAVYLCASSPLRVSNTGELFFGEGSRLTVL.

This clonotype showed up many times. V and J are TRBV10-3 and TRBJ1-2; D unclear. Trimming pared 2 bases from V and 4 bases from J, leaving 8 bases between. The germline V gene encodes CDR1 ENHRY and CDR2 SYGVKD. CDR3 length: 13 amino acids. The CDR3 sequence is CAISEGSIYGYTF. DNA of the CDR3: TGTGCCATCAGTGAGGGAAGTATCTATGGCTACACCTTC.